This T cell receptor beta chain is drawn from a study of tumor-infiltrating lymphocytes in primary liver carcinoma. Using a constant-region primer together with ProtoScript II reverse transcriptase, TCR beta cDNA was made from roughly 540 ng of total RNA. Generation of the TCR beta libraries relied on three nested multiplex PCR rounds using slightly modified ARM-PCR. Each of the first two PCR rounds ran about 9 cycles with TRBV1-TRBV30 forward and C-beta reverse primers. TCRdb reanalysed the multiplex PCR reads using MiXCR and keeps one entry per CDR3 protein. The table records about 200,000 distinct CDR3 sequences, less than 75% of them present only once. Germline DNA was also extracted, with blood RNA taken from unsorted whole blood. Per the germline V gene, CDR1 is SQVTM and CDR2 is ANQGSEA. V trimming: 7 bases; J trimming: 7 bases; junction bases outside the gene matches: 7. CDR3 size: 12 residues.

The chain is built from TRBV29-1 and TRBJ1-1, with 9 bases lining up with TRBD1. The receptor's source is a woman aged 60-70 years with primary liver carcinoma and hepatitis B virus infection. The sample comprised peripheral blood. The CDR3 loop is CSARTGDVEAFF. The CDR3 region has the DNA TGCAGCGCAAGGACAGGGGATGTTGAAGCTTTCTTT.